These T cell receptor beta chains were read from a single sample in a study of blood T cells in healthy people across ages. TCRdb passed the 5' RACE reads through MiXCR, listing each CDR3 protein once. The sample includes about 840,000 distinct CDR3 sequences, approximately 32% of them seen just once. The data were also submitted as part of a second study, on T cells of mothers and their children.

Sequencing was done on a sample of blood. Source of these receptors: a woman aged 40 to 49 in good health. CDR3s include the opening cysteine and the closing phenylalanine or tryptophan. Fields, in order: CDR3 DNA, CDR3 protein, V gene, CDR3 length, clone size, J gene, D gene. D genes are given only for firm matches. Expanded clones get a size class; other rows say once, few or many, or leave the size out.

CDR3 DNA: TGCGCCAGCAGCGACAGGGGTGGAAACACCATATATTTT
CDR3 protein: CASSDRGGNTIYF
V gene: TRBV5-1
CDR3 length: 13
clone size: NA
J gene: TRBJ1-3
D gene: TRBD1

CDR3 DNA: TGTGCCAGCAGCGAAGTTGTACAGGGGGGCTACACCTTC
CDR3 protein: CASSEVVQGGYTF
V gene: TRBV5-5
CDR3 length: 13
clone size: NA
J gene: TRBJ1-2
D gene: TRBD1

CDR3 DNA: TGTGCCAGCAGGGACAGGGTACAGACCCAGTACTTC
CDR3 protein: CASRDRVQTQYF
V gene: TRBV12-3/TRBV12-4
CDR3 length: 12
clone size: many
J gene: TRBJ2-5
D gene: TRBD1

CDR3 DNA: TGTGCCAGCAGCTCGACAGCAACGGCAGATACGCAGTATTTT
CDR3 protein: CASSSTATADTQYF
V gene: TRBV7-2
CDR3 length: 14
clone size: NA
J gene: TRBJ2-3
D gene: NA

CDR3 DNA: TGCAGTGCTAATGTGGCGGTCTATGGCTACACCTTC
CDR3 protein: CSANVAVYGYTF
V gene: TRBV20-1
CDR3 length: 12
clone size: NA
J gene: TRBJ1-2
D gene: NA

CDR3 DNA: TGCGCCAGCAGCTTGGCGGGGTCGTCAGGCGGCTACACCTTC
CDR3 protein: CASSLAGSSGGYTF
V gene: TRBV5-1
CDR3 length: 14
clone size: NA
J gene: TRBJ1-2
D gene: NA

CDR3 DNA: TGTGCCAGCAGCCCGGGACAGGGCCACGAGCAGTACTTC
CDR3 protein: CASSPGQGHEQYF
V gene: TRBV11-2
CDR3 length: 13
clone size: many
J gene: TRBJ2-7
D gene: TRBD1

CDR3 DNA: TGCAGTGCTAGAGATTCGGCCCATAGCAATCAGCCCCAGCATTTT
CDR3 protein: CSARDSAHSNQPQHF
V gene: TRBV20-1
CDR3 length: 15
clone size: NA
J gene: TRBJ1-5
D gene: NA

CDR3 DNA: TGTGCCAGCAGCGGTAGCGGTGGCTACACCTTC
CDR3 protein: CASSGSGGYTF
V gene: TRBV9
CDR3 length: 11
clone size: NA
J gene: TRBJ1-2
D gene: NA

CDR3 DNA: TGTGCCACCAGCAGTCCCTCTGGGAGCACTGAAGCTTTCTTT
CDR3 protein: CATSSPSGSTEAFF
V gene: TRBV15
CDR3 length: 14
clone size: NA
J gene: TRBJ1-1
D gene: NA

CDR3 DNA: TGTGCCAGCAGTTTACGGACAGGGTCCCCGTACTTC
CDR3 protein: CASSLRTGSPYF
V gene: TRBV28
CDR3 length: 12
clone size: few
J gene: TRBJ2-7
D gene: TRBD1

CDR3 DNA: TGTGCCAGCAGCCCGGGACTAGCGGGGGGAGATACGCAGTATTTT
CDR3 protein: CASSPGLAGGDTQYF
V gene: TRBV7-3
CDR3 length: 15
clone size: many
J gene: TRBJ2-3
D gene: TRBD2

CDR3 DNA: TGCAGTGCCACACAGATTCTAGCGGGGATGAGCTCCTACGAGCAGTACTTC
CDR3 protein: CSATQILAGMSSYEQYF
V gene: TRBV20-1
CDR3 length: 17
clone size: few
J gene: TRBJ2-7
D gene: TRBD2

CDR3 DNA: TGCAGTGCCCGTCCGACTAGCGGGAAGCCAGATACGCAGTATTTT
CDR3 protein: CSARPTSGKPDTQYF
V gene: TRBV20-1
CDR3 length: 15
clone size: NA
J gene: TRBJ2-3
D gene: TRBD2

CDR3 DNA: TGTGCCAGCAGCCAATCATCGGCCTCGCGGCAGCCCCAGCATTTT
CDR3 protein: CASSQSSASRQPQHF
V gene: TRBV4-2
CDR3 length: 15
clone size: NA
J gene: TRBJ1-5
D gene: NA

CDR3 DNA: TGCGCCAGCAGTGAGACCTCGGGAGGGGAAAAACTGTTTTTT
CDR3 protein: CASSETSGGEKLFF
V gene: TRBV5-1
CDR3 length: 14
clone size: once
J gene: TRBJ1-4
D gene: NA

CDR3 DNA: TGCGCCAGCAGCCAAGATCCCAAGGCTCCGGCCCCTCGGCACGAGCAGTACTTC
CDR3 protein: CASSQDPKAPAPRHEQYF
V gene: TRBV4-1
CDR3 length: 18
clone size: once
J gene: TRBJ2-7
D gene: NA